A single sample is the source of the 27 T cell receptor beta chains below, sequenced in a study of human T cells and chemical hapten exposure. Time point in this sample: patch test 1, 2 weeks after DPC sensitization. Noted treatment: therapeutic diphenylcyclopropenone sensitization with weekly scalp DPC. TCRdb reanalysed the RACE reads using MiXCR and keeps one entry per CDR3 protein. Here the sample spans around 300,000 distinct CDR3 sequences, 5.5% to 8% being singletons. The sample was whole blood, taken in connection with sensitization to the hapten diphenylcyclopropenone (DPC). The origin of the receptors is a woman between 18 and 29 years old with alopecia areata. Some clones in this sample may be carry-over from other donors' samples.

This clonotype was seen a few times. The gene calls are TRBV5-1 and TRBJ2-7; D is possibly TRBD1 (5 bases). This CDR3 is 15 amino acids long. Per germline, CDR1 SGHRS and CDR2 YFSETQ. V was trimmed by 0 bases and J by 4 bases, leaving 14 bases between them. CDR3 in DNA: TGCGCCAGCAGCTTGGAAGGGGCGGAAGCTTACGAGCAGTACTTC. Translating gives CASSLEGAEAYEQYF.

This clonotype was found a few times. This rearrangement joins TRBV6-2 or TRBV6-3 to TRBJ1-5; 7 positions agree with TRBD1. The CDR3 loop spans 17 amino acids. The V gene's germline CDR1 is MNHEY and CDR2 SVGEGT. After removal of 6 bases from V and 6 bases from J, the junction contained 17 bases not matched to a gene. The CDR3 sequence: CASRRTGTATISQPQHF. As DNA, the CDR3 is TGTGCCAGCAGACGGACCGGGACAGCCACTATAAGTCAGCCCCAGCATTTT.

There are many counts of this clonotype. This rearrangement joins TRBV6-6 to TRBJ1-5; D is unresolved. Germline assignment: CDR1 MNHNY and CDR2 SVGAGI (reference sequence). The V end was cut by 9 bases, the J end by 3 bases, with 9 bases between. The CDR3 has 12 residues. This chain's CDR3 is CASGWNNQPQHF. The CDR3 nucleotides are TGTGCCAGTGGTTGGAACAATCAGCCCCAGCATTTT.

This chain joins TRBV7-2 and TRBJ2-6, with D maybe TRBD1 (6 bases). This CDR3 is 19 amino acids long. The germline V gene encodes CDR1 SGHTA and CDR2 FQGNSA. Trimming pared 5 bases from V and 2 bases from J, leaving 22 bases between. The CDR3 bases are TGTGCCAGCAGCCGAAGTGGACAGTGGGGTACTCCTGGGGCCAACGTCCTGACTTTC. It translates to CASSRSGQWGTPGANVLTF.

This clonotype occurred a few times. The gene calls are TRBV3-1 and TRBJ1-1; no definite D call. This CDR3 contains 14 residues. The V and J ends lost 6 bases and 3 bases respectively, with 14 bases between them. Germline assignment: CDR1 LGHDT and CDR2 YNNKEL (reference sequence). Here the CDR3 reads CASSPRQSYTEAFF. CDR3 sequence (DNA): TGTGCCAGCAGTCCTCGGCAGTCTTACACTGAAGCTTTCTTT. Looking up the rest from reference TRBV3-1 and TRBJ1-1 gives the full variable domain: DTAVSQTPKYLVTQMGNDKSIKCEQNLGHDTMYWYKQDSKKFLKIMFSYNNKELIINETVPNRFSPKSPDKAHLNLHINSLELGDSAVYFCASSPRQSYTEAFFGQGTRLTVV.

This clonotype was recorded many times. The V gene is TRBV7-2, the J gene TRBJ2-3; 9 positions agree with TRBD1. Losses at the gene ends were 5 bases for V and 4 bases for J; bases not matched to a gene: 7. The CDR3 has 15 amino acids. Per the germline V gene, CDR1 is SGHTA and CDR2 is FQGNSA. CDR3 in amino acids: CASSETGGGADTQYF. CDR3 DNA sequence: TGTGCCAGCAGCGAGACAGGGGGAGGTGCAGATACGCAGTATTTT. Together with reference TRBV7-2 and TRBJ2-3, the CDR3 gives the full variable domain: GAGVSQSPSNKVTEKGKDVELRCDPISGHTALYWYRQSLGQGLEFLIYFQGNSAPDKSGLPSDRFSAERTGGSVSTLTIQRTQQEDSAVYLCASSETGGGADTQYFGPGTRLTVL.

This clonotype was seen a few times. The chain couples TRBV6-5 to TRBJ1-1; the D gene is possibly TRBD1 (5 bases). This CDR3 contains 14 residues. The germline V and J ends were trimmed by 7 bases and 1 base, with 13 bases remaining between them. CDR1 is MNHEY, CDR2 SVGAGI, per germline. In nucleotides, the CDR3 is TGTGCCAGCAAGGCATCCGGGGGGAACACTGAAGCTTTCTTT. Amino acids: CASKASGGNTEAFF.

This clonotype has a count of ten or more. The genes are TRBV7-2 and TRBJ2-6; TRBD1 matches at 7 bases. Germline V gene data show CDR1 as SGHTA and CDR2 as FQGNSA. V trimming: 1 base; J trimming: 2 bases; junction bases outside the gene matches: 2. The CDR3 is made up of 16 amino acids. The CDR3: CASSLGDRAGANVLTF. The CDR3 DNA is TGTGCCAGCAGCTTAGGTGACAGGGCTGGGGCCAACGTCCTGACTTTC.

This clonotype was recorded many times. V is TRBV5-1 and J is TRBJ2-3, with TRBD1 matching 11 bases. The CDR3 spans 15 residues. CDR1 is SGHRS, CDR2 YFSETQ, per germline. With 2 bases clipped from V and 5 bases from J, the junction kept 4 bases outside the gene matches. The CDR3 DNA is TGCGCCAGCAGCTTCGGACAGGGGGCGCGAGATACGCAGTATTTT. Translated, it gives CASSFGQGARDTQYF.

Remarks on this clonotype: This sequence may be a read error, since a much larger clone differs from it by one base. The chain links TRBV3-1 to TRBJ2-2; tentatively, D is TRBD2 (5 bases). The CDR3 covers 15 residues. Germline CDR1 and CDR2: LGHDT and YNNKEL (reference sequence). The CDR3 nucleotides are TGTGCCAGCAGCCAAGATCTACCTTACACCGGGGAGCCGTTTTTT. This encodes CASSQDLPYTGEPFF.

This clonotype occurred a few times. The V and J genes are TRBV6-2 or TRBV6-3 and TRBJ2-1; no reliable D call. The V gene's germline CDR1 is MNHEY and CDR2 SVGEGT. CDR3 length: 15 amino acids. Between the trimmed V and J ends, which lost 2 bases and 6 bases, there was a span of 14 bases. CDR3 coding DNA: TGTGCCAGCAGTTACGGGCCACAAGACGGCAATGAGCAGTTCTTC. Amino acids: CASSYGPQDGNEQFF.

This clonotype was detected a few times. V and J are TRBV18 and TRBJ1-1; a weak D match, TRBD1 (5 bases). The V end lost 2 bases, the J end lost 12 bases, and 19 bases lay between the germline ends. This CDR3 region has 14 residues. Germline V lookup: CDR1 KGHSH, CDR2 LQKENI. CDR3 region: CASSPLGLEGVPFF. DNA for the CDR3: TGTGCCAGCTCACCATTGGGACTCGAGGGAGTACCTTTCTTT.

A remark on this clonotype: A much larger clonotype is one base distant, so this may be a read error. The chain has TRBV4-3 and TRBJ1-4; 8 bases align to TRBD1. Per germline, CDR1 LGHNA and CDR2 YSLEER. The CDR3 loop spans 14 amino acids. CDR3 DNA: TGCGCCAGCGGCCAAGGACAGGGAGGTGAAAAACTGTTTTTT. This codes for CASGQGQGGEKLFF.

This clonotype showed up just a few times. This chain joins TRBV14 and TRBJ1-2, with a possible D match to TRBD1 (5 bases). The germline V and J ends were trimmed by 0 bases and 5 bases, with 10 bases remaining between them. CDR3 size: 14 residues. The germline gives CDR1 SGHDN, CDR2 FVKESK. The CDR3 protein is CASSQEAGPYGYTF. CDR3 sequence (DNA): TGTGCCAGCAGCCAAGAAGCAGGGCCGTATGGCTACACCTTC.

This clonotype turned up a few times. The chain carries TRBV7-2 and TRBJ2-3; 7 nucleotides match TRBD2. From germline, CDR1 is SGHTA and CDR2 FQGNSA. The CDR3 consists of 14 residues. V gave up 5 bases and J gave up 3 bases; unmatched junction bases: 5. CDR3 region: CASSPQLATDTQYF. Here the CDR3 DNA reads TGTGCCAGCAGCCCGCAACTAGCGACAGATACGCAGTATTTT.

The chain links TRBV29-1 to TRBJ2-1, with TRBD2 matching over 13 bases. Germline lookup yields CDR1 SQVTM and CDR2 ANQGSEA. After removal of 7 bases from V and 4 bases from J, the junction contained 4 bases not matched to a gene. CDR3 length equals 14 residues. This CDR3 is CSAVLAGGYNEQFF. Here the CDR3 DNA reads TGCAGCGCCGTACTAGCGGGGGGGTACAATGAGCAGTTCTTC.

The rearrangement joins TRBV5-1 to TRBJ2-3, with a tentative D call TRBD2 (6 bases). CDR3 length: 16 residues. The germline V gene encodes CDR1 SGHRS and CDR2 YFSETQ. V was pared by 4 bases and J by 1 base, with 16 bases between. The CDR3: CASSPPAGTGTDTQYF. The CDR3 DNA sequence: TGCGCCAGCAGCCCACCCGCGGGAACGGGCACAGATACGCAGTATTTT.

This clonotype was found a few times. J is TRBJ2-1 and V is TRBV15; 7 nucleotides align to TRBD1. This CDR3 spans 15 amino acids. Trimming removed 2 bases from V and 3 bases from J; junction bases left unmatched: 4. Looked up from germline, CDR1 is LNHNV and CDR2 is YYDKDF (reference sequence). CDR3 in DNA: TGTGCCACCAGCAGACCGACAGGGTACTACAATGAGCAGTTCTTC. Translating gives CATSRPTGYYNEQFF.

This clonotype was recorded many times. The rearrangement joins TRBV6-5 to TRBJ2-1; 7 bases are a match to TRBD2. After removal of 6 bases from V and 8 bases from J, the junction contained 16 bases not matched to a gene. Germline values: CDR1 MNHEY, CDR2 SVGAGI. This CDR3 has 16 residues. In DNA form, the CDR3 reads TGTGCCAGCAGGAGAATTGAGCGGGGACTGACAGATGAGCAGTTCTTC. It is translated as CASRRIERGLTDEQFF.

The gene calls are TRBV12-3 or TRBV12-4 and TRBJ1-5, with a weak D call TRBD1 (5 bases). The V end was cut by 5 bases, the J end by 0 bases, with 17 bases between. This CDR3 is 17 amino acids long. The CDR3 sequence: CASSLGGTKRSNQPQHF. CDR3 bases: TGTGCCAGCAGTCTGGGGGGGACGAAGCGTAGCAATCAGCCCCAGCATTTT.

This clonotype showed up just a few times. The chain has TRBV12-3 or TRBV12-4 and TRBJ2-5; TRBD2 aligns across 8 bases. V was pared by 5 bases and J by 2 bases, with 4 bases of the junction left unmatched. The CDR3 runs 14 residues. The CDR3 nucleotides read TGTGCCAGCAGTCTGGGACTAGAGCAAGAGACCCAGTACTTC. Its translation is CASSLGLEQETQYF.

As DNA, the CDR3 is TGTGCCAGCATCCTTGGGGGGCCCTACAATGAGCAGTTCTTC. The encoded protein is CASILGGPYNEQFF. The chain is built from TRBV12-3 or TRBV12-4 and TRBJ2-1; tentatively, D is TRBD1 or TRBD2 (6 bases each). The CDR3 has 14 amino acids. V was trimmed by 7 bases and J by 2 bases, leaving 12 bases between them.

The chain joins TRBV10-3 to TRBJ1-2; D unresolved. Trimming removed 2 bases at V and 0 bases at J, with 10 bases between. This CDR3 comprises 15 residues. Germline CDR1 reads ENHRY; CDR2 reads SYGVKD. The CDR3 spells CAISELEFANYGYTF. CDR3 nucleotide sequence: TGTGCCATCAGTGAGCTAGAATTCGCTAACTATGGCTACACCTTC.

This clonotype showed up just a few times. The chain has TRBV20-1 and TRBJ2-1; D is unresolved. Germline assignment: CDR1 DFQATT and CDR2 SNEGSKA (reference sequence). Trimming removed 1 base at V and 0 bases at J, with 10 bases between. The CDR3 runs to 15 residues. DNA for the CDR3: TGCAGTGCTAGAGGGGATTACAGCTCCTACAATGAGCAGTTCTTC. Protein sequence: CSARGDYSSYNEQFF.

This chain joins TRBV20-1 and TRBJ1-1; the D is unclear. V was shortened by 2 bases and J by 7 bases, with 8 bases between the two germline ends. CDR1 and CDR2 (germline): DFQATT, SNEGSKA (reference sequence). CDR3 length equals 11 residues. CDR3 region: CSARPDNEAFF. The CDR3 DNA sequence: TGCAGTGCTAGACCCGACAATGAAGCTTTCTTT.

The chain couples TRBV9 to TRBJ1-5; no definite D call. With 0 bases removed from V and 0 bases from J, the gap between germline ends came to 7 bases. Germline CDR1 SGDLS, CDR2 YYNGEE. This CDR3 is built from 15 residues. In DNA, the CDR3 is TGTGCCAGCAGCGTAGGTCCGGATAGCAATCAGCCCCAGCATTTT. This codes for CASSVGPDSNQPQHF.

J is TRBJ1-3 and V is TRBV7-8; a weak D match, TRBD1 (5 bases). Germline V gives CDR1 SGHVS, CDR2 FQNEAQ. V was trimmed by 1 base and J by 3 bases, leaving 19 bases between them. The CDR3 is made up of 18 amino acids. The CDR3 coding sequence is TGTGCCAGCAGCTTAGGCCGCCAGGTGTCTCAGGGTGGAAACACCATATATTTT. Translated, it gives CASSLGRQVSQGGNTIYF. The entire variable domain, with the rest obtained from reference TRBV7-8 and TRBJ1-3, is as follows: GAGVSQSPRYKVAKRGQDVALRCDPISGHVSLFWYQQALGQGPEFLTYFQNEAQLDKSGLPSDRFFAERPEGSVSTLKIQRTQQEDSAVYLCASSLGRQVSQGGNTIYFGEGSWLTVV.